The text below deals with one T cell receptor (beta chain). This clone came up once. The clone's antigen remains unknown. Per-base quality was not reported, and no clone a single base away is much larger than it. The library was prepared using the immunoSEQ multiplex PCR assay. The study's processing was this. A statistical classification framework was developed to diagnose cytomegalovirus status using the catalog of TCR beta chain sequences. Imported from immuneACCESS, the table was reduced by TCRdb to in-frame sequences with V and J called. These copies leave out some clones; in studies compared against another copy, an unresolved V gene accounts for under half, and the cause of the remainder is not known. D and trimming come from the DNA, and the V and J calls and clone size come from that table. The table for this sample lists 150,000 or so clones; roughly 86% of them were counted only once. About 2.2% of the sample goes to the ten largest clones.

This entry is derived from a study of cytomegalovirus exposure and HLA in healthy donors (dated by TCRdb to about 2017). About the full investigation: A later analysis indicated that the 90 to 150 validation repertoires were generated on the platform also employed for the roughly 730 repertoires of the first cohort. The aim of the study was to test whether cataloging public T cell receptors could identify signatures of past pathogen exposure. Along with the approximately 700-subject first cohort, a separate validation cohort of over a hundred different subjects was used. The study combined high-throughput TCR immunosequencing, statistical association of individual TCRs with disease status, and machine learning to predict cytomegalovirus infection status. Broader findings and caveats from the paper: Three of the identified cytomegalovirus-associated TCR beta chains were confirmed in vitro to be specific for cytomegalovirus antigens. It was suggested by the authors that the approach could potentially be generalized to other disease states and immunological phenotypes. A later analysis had no HLA typing for the validation cohort, so co-occurrence there was scored across all 120 repertoires. Of the cluster scores, 94% were above 0 in a later analysis, which found that TCRs clustered in the first cohort also tended to co-occur in the 95 to 150 validation repertoires. Most TCR sequences were seen in very few donors, while some public TCRs were found in many individuals. In both the original and validation cohorts, the classifier was reported to diagnose cytomegalovirus status with high specificity and sensitivity. The study gave a list of 150 to 200 TCR beta chains associated with cytomegalovirus.

Spanning cysteine to phenylalanine, the CDR3 consists of 15 amino acids. Only the CDR3 region is kept as DNA, spanning 45 bases read in frame from base 1. Trimming removed 3 bases from V and 3 bases from J; the gene matches leave 7 bases unexplained. Sequences MNHNS (CDR1) and SASEGT (CDR2) are obtained from the germline V gene. The donors belonged to the validation cohort of around 130 subjects, which was separate from the approximately 660-subject first cohort. The chain couples TRBV6-1 to TRBJ2-7; a stretch of 8 junction bases matches TRBD1. The sequenced sample was PBMCs. This clonotype was sampled from a human donor in good health. The CDR3 sequence is CASSEYRTGSYEQYF. In nucleotide form, the sequence is TGTGCCAGCAGTGAGTACAGGACAGGGAGCTACGAGCAGTACTTC.